The rows below give T cell receptor beta chains drawn from one sample of a study of CD8+CD57+ T cells in acquired aplastic anemia. Using its own MiXCR run on the reads, TCRdb lists one record per CDR3 protein. The sample includes about 210,000 distinct CDR3 sequences, 30% to 40% of them seen just once. Material for sequencing was sorted CD4+, CD8+, or CD8+CD57+ T cells (not recorded which) from PBMCs. These receptor sequences come from a human donor in good health, serving as a control. Both conserved end residues are part of each CDR3. D genes are given only for firm matches. Only part of the rows carry a size: once, few, many, or a class if the clone is expanded.

v_gene: TRBV5-1; d_gene: TRBD2; abundance: many; j_gene: TRBJ2-4; CDR3aa: CASSLGRTSGGALGIQYF; CDR3nt: TGCGCCAGCAGCTTGGGTAGGACTAGCGGGGGGGCACTCGGGATTCAGTACTTC
v_gene: TRBV12-3/TRBV12-4; d_gene: TRBD1; abundance: many; j_gene: TRBJ2-7; CDR3aa: CASSADRGPQYF; CDR3nt: TGTGCCAGCAGTGCAGACAGGGGCCCGCAGTACTTC
v_gene: TRBV20-1; d_gene: -; abundance: -; j_gene: TRBJ2-7; CDR3aa: CSAPDKYEQYF; CDR3nt: TGCAGTGCCCCCGATAAATACGAGCAGTACTTC
v_gene: TRBV7-9; d_gene: -; abundance: many; j_gene: TRBJ2-2; CDR3aa: CASSSDTGELFF; CDR3nt: TGTGCCAGCAGCTCGGACACCGGGGAGCTGTTTTTT
v_gene: TRBV11-3; d_gene: -; abundance: many; j_gene: TRBJ1-1; CDR3aa: CASSVIGQKNTEAFF; CDR3nt: TGTGCCAGCAGCGTAATTGGACAGAAGAACACTGAAGCTTTCTTT
v_gene: TRBV2; d_gene: TRBD2; abundance: -; j_gene: TRBJ2-7; CDR3aa: CASSSTGTSVNEQYF; CDR3nt: TGTGCCAGCAGTTCCACCGGGACTAGTGTGAACGAGCAGTACTTC
v_gene: TRBV20-1; d_gene: -; abundance: -; j_gene: TRBJ2-5; CDR3aa: CSAGLGGRDQETQYF; CDR3nt: TGCAGTGCGGGGCTCGGGGGCCGTGACCAAGAGACCCAGTACTTC
v_gene: TRBV3-1; d_gene: -; abundance: many; j_gene: TRBJ1-5; CDR3aa: CASSQEVGQPQHF; CDR3nt: TGTGCCAGCAGCCAAGAGGTAGGCCAGCCCCAGCATTTT
v_gene: TRBV7-9; d_gene: TRBD1; abundance: many; j_gene: TRBJ2-1; CDR3aa: CASINRGDEQFF; CDR3nt: TGTGCCAGTATTAACAGGGGCGATGAGCAGTTCTTC
v_gene: TRBV3-1; d_gene: -; abundance: few; j_gene: TRBJ1-2; CDR3aa: CASSQHGTDGYTF; CDR3nt: TGTGCCAGCAGCCAACACGGAACGGACGGCTACACCTTC
v_gene: TRBV11-1; d_gene: -; abundance: -; j_gene: TRBJ2-3; CDR3aa: CASSWGTALGTDTQYF; CDR3nt: TGTGCCAGCAGTTGGGGGACTGCCCTGGGCACAGATACGCAGTATTTT
v_gene: TRBV7-6; d_gene: -; abundance: -; j_gene: TRBJ1-6; CDR3aa: CAGSLTTESYNSPLHF; CDR3nt: TGTGCCGGCAGCCTCACCACCGAATCCTATAATTCACCCCTCCACTTT
v_gene: TRBV4-2; d_gene: TRBD1; abundance: few; j_gene: TRBJ2-1; CDR3aa: CASSQGRGPEQFF; CDR3nt: TGTGCCAGCAGCCAAGGCAGGGGGCCTGAGCAGTTCTTC
v_gene: TRBV6-5; d_gene: TRBD2; abundance: -; j_gene: TRBJ2-3; CDR3aa: CASSLGLAVDTQYF; CDR3nt: TGTGCCAGCAGTTTGGGACTAGCGGTGGATACGCAGTATTTT
v_gene: TRBV14; d_gene: -; abundance: few; j_gene: TRBJ2-2; CDR3aa: CASSPQALKWTGELFF; CDR3nt: TGTGCCAGCAGCCCACAGGCGTTAAAATGGACCGGGGAGCTGTTTTTT
v_gene: TRBV10-1; d_gene: TRBD2; abundance: -; j_gene: TRBJ2-3; CDR3aa: CASSDPGLGLWSTDTQYF; CDR3nt: TGCGCCAGCAGTGACCCGGGACTAGGACTTTGGAGCACAGATACGCAGTATTTT
v_gene: TRBV2; d_gene: TRBD1; abundance: many; j_gene: TRBJ1-1; CDR3aa: CASSENRGANTEAFF; CDR3nt: TGTGCCAGCAGCGAAAACAGGGGAGCGAACACTGAAGCTTTCTTT
v_gene: TRBV29-1; d_gene: -; abundance: -; j_gene: TRBJ2-3; CDR3aa: CSADRGADTQYF; CDR3nt: TGCAGCGCCGATAGGGGGGCGGATACGCAGTATTTT
v_gene: TRBV5-1; d_gene: -; abundance: few; j_gene: TRBJ2-5; CDR3aa: CASRVLGTKEETQYF; CDR3nt: TGCGCCAGCAGGGTGCTGGGGACAAAAGAAGAGACCCAGTACTTC
v_gene: TRBV10-2; d_gene: -; abundance: many; j_gene: TRBJ1-1; CDR3aa: CASRDPGIPEAFF; CDR3nt: TGCGCCAGCAGGGATCCGGGAATACCTGAAGCTTTCTTT
v_gene: TRBV6-5; d_gene: TRBD2; abundance: -; j_gene: TRBJ2-7; CDR3aa: CASSYSAGGAYEQYF; CDR3nt: TGTGCCAGCAGTTACTCAGCGGGAGGCGCCTACGAGCAGTACTTC
v_gene: TRBV10-3; d_gene: -; abundance: few; j_gene: TRBJ2-5; CDR3aa: CAISESGGETQYF; CDR3nt: TGTGCCATCAGTGAGTCGGGGGGAGAGACCCAGTACTTC
v_gene: TRBV15; d_gene: TRBD1; abundance: -; j_gene: TRBJ1-5; CDR3aa: CATSGSLDRVGQPQHF; CDR3nt: TGTGCCACCAGCGGGAGTTTGGACAGGGTGGGTCAGCCCCAGCATTTT
v_gene: TRBV20-1; d_gene: TRBD2; abundance: -; j_gene: TRBJ2-3; CDR3aa: CSARVAGGTDTQYF; CDR3nt: TGCAGTGCTAGAGTTGCGGGGGGCACAGATACGCAGTATTTT
v_gene: TRBV6-1; d_gene: -; abundance: few; j_gene: TRBJ1-1; CDR3aa: CASSELVRNTEAFF; CDR3nt: TGTGCCAGCAGTGAATTGGTAAGGAACACTGAAGCTTTCTTT
v_gene: TRBV2; d_gene: -; abundance: -; j_gene: TRBJ2-7; CDR3aa: CASSGGPQQYF; CDR3nt: TGTGCCAGCAGTGGCGGTCCGCAGCAGTACTTC
v_gene: TRBV2; d_gene: -; abundance: many; j_gene: TRBJ1-4; CDR3aa: CASSFETDEKLFF; CDR3nt: TGTGCCAGCAGTTTCGAGACAGACGAAAAACTGTTTTTT
v_gene: TRBV11-3; d_gene: TRBD1; abundance: few; j_gene: TRBJ2-1; CDR3aa: CASSLVRDREGNEQFF; CDR3nt: TGTGCCAGCAGCTTGGTGCGGGACAGGGAGGGGAATGAGCAGTTCTTC
v_gene: TRBV7-6; d_gene: TRBD2; abundance: -; j_gene: TRBJ2-1; CDR3aa: CAGSLRLAGSLHEQFF; CDR3nt: TGTGCCGGCAGCCTACGACTAGCGGGATCGCTTCATGAGCAGTTCTTC
v_gene: TRBV11-1; d_gene: TRBD2; abundance: -; j_gene: TRBJ2-7; CDR3aa: CASSFSGGYYEQYF; CDR3nt: TGTGCCAGCAGCTTTAGCGGGGGATACTACGAGCAGTACTTC
v_gene: TRBV9; d_gene: -; abundance: many; j_gene: TRBJ2-3; CDR3aa: CASTRGDTQYF; CDR3nt: TGTGCCAGCACTCGGGGAGATACGCAGTATTTT
v_gene: TRBV11-1; d_gene: -; abundance: few; j_gene: TRBJ2-4; CDR3aa: CASSSEDKDVAKNIQYF; CDR3nt: TGTGCCAGCAGCTCAGAAGACAAGGACGTAGCCAAAAACATTCAGTACTTC
v_gene: TRBV7-2; d_gene: TRBD1; abundance: -; j_gene: TRBJ2-5; CDR3aa: CASSLWTGSKETQYF; CDR3nt: TGTGCCAGCAGCTTATGGACAGGTTCCAAAGAGACCCAGTACTTC
v_gene: TRBV5-5; d_gene: -; abundance: many; j_gene: TRBJ2-7; CDR3aa: CASSLVGQDLSYEQYF; CDR3nt: TGTGCCAGCAGCTTGGTCGGGCAGGACCTTTCCTACGAGCAGTACTTC
v_gene: TRBV19; d_gene: -; abundance: many; j_gene: TRBJ2-7; CDR3aa: CASSIEGREQYF; CDR3nt: TGTGCCAGTAGTATTGAGGGGAGAGAGCAGTACTTC
v_gene: TRBV19; d_gene: TRBD2; abundance: -; j_gene: TRBJ2-1; CDR3aa: CASSTGLAGVVRLRSYNEQFF; CDR3nt: TGTGCCAGTAGTACCGGACTAGCGGGAGTAGTAAGGTTAAGGTCCTACAATGAGCAGTTCTTC
v_gene: TRBV5-1; d_gene: -; abundance: -; j_gene: TRBJ2-1; CDR3aa: CASSLRRQGRIERNNEQFF; CDR3nt: TGCGCCAGCAGCTTGCGTCGGCAGGGACGAATCGAACGAAACAATGAGCAGTTCTTC